A single sample gave rise to the 27 T cell receptor beta chains below, sequenced in a study of T cell repertoires in cytomegalovirus infection. For these TCRs, the target antigens are not known. TCRdb re-derived calls from the reads in MiXCR, one entry per CDR3 protein. The sample lists over 40,000 distinct CDR3 sequences; about a fifth were seen once. The sample consisted of CD8+ T cells from cultured PBMCs, taken from culture after CMV antigen stimulation. These TCRs come from a human donor in good health (CMV status not recorded). Some clones in this sample may be carry-over from other donors' samples.

The V call is TRBV24-1, the J call TRBJ2-1; D remains ambiguous. Germline V lookup: CDR1 KGHDR, CDR2 SFDVKD. V lost 11 bases, J lost 7 bases, and 11 bases lay in between. This CDR3 has 11 residues. The CDR3 sequence: CASISGNEQFF. DNA for the CDR3: TGTGCCAGTATTTCGGGTAATGAGCAGTTCTTC.

The V call is TRBV11-2, the J call TRBJ2-3; 14 bases map to TRBD2. The CDR3 contains 17 residues. Germline lookup yields CDR1 SGHAT and CDR2 FQNNGV. J gave up 2 bases and V 2 bases, and 3 bases lay outside the gene matches. CDR3 DNA: TGTGCCAGCAGCTTACGGGGACTAGCGGGAGCCACAGATACGCAGTATTTT. Protein product: CASSLRGLAGATDTQYF.

This rearrangement joins TRBV4-1 to TRBJ2-5; 8 bases are a match to TRBD1. The ends lost 6 bases at V and 3 bases at J; junction bases unmatched: 6. The CDR3 loop spans 14 amino acids. Germline V gene sequence: CDR1 MGHRA, CDR2 YSYEKL. The CDR3 region has the DNA TGCGCCAGCAGTTACGGACAGGGTGAAGAGACCCAGTACTTC. This encodes CASSYGQGEETQYF.

This clonotype has a count of ten or more. The chain combines TRBV5-6 with TRBJ2-7, with 7 positions matching TRBD1. CDR1 and CDR2 from the germline V gene are SGHDT and YYEEEE. The CDR3 runs 16 residues. Trimming removed 1 base from V and 5 bases from J; junction bases left unmatched: 12. The CDR3 spells CASSLPPGGGGNEQYF. DNA of the CDR3: TGTGCCAGCAGCTTGCCCCCAGGGGGTGGAGGTAACGAGCAGTACTTC. The variable domain in full, with the rest retrieved from reference TRBV5-6 and TRBJ2-7, is DAGVTQSPTHLIKTRGQQVTLRCSPKSGHDTVSWYQQALGQGPQFIFQYYEEEERQRGNFPDRFSGHQFPNYSSELNVNALLLGDSALYLCASSLPPGGGGNEQYFGPGTRLTVT.

CDR3 loop: CASSMEGTRGDEQFF. For the CDR3, the DNA is TGTGCCAGTAGTATGGAGGGCACTAGGGGAGATGAGCAGTTCTTC. The rearrangement links TRBV19 to TRBJ2-1; a weak D match, TRBD2 (6 bases). The CDR3 has 15 amino acids. The germline V gene has CDR1 LNHDA and CDR2 SQIVND (reference sequence). Trimming stripped 3 bases from V and 8 bases from J, with 17 bases between.

Comment on this clonotype: A much larger clone sits a single nucleotide away, making a read error possible. The CDR3 here is CASSQEMDYGYTF. DNA for the CDR3: TGTGCCAGCAGCCAAGAGATGGACTATGGCTACACCTTC. J is TRBJ1-2 and V is TRBV14; no reliable D call. Germline values: CDR1 SGHDN, CDR2 FVKESK. Trimming removed 0 bases at V and 3 bases at J, with 5 bases between. The length of the CDR3 is 13 residues.

This clonotype was seen repeatedly, ten times or more. V gene TRBV20-1 combines with J gene TRBJ1-5; 7 bases line up with TRBD1. The CDR3 runs 13 residues. V dropped 5 bases and J dropped 5; count of bases not matched to a gene: 6. Germline CDR1 is DFQATT and CDR2 is SNEGSKA (reference sequence). CDR3 bases: TGCAGTGCTTTTCCAGGGGGGTATCAGCCCCAGCATTTT. It specifies CSAFPGGYQPQHF.

This clonotype appeared many times. The chain combines TRBV4-2 with TRBJ2-2; weak D call: TRBD1 (6 bases). The germline CDR1 and CDR2 sequences are LGHNA and YNFKEQ. The CDR3 has 16 residues. V dropped 1 base and J dropped 1 base, with 10 bases sitting between them. CDR3 in amino acids: CASSQAPTGNTGELFF. In DNA, the CDR3 is TGTGCCAGCAGCCAAGCCCCGACAGGGAACACCGGGGAGCTGTTTTTT.

Only a few counts were recorded for this clonotype. The gene calls are TRBV28 and TRBJ2-7; no clear D gene. V was pared by 3 bases and J by 0 bases, with 15 bases between. There are 16 residues in the CDR3. Per the germline V gene, CDR1 is MDHEN and CDR2 is SYDVKM. Here the CDR3 DNA reads TGTGCCAGCAGTTTTTCGGAGAAAGATTTCTCCTACGAGCAGTACTTC. This codes for CASSFSEKDFSYEQYF.

This CDR3 is CATEPQQSYEQYF. The CDR3, as DNA: TGTGCCACCGAACCCCAGCAGAGCTACGAGCAGTACTTC. The chain combines TRBV7-2 with TRBJ2-7; D ambiguous. Trimming cost V 10 bases and J 3 bases, with 16 bases left between them. Germline CDR1 is SGHTA and CDR2 is FQGNSA. The CDR3 is made up of 13 amino acids.

The chain couples TRBV20-1 to TRBJ2-1, with 11 bases identical to TRBD2. This CDR3 contains 17 residues. Germline CDR1 is DFQATT and CDR2 is SNEGSKA (reference sequence). The ends lost 1 base at V and 7 bases at J; junction bases unmatched: 12. This CDR3 reads CSARVAGGGQGGNEQFF. The CDR3 nucleotides read TGCAGTGCTAGAGTAGCGGGGGGGGGCCAGGGCGGTAATGAGCAGTTCTTC.

The chain couples TRBV5-5 to TRBJ2-7; 11 bases are a match to TRBD2. After removal of 0 bases from V and 2 bases from J, the junction contained 1 base not matched to a gene. Germline V lookup: CDR1 SGHKS, CDR2 YYEKEE (reference sequence). The CDR3 consists of 15 residues. This CDR3 is CASSLEGLAAYEQYF. The CDR3 DNA follows: TGTGCCAGCAGCTTGGAGGGACTAGCGGCCTACGAGCAGTACTTC.

The table lists this clonotype with many counts. V and J are TRBV5-1 and TRBJ2-1; 7 bases fit TRBD2. The CDR3 contains 15 residues. CDR1 and CDR2 (germline): SGHRS, YFSETQ. Trimming cost V 6 bases and J 4 bases; bases outside gene matches: 10. CDR3 amino acids: CASTNEGSGYNEQFF. As DNA, the CDR3 is TGCGCCAGCACTAACGAGGGTAGCGGGTACAATGAGCAGTTCTTC.

This clonotype was counted between two and nine times. The chain employs TRBV20-1 and TRBJ2-7, with TRBD2 as a possible D gene (6 bases). Germline V CDR1 and CDR2: DFQATT, SNEGSKA (reference sequence). CDR3 size: 15 residues. Trimming removed 0 bases at V and 3 bases at J, with 15 bases between. CDR3 loop: CSARDRTRDFYEQYF. CDR3 DNA: TGCAGTGCTAGAGATAGAACCCGGGACTTCTACGAGCAGTACTTC.

The chain couples TRBV4-3 to TRBJ2-1; 12 bases fit TRBD2. This CDR3 comprises 16 residues. V lost 5 bases and J lost 5; bases outside the gene matches: 7. Germline CDR1 reads LGHNA; CDR2 reads YSLEER. The DNA of the CDR3 is TGCGCCAGCAGCGAAGGGCTAGCGGGAGGGGACAATGAGCAGTTCTTC. It specifies CASSEGLAGGDNEQFF.

In its sample, this clonotype was seen many times. This chain connects TRBV7-6 to TRBJ2-7, with 7 positions matching TRBD1. Losses at the gene ends were 5 bases for V and 2 bases for J; bases not matched to a gene: 0. The CDR3 has 12 amino acids. Germline loops: CDR1 SGHVS, CDR2 FNYEAQ. CDR3 DNA sequence: TGTGCCAGCAGCGACAGGGCCTACGAGCAGTACTTC. This gives the protein CASSDRAYEQYF.

This clonotype was recorded many times. The rearrangement joins TRBV6-2 or TRBV6-3 to TRBJ2-2, with a weak D call TRBD1 (6 bases). V was pared by 8 bases and J by 0 bases, with 13 bases between. From germline, CDR1 is MNHEY and CDR2 SVGEGT. The CDR3 is 15 residues long. DNA of the CDR3: TGTGCCAGCCTTTTTGGACAGCCGAACACCGGGGAGCTGTTTTTT. Encoded protein: CASLFGQPNTGELFF.

V is TRBV19 and J is TRBJ2-5; D is undetermined. The CDR3 contains 16 residues. Germline CDR1 is LNHDA and CDR2 is SQIVND (reference sequence). Trimming cost V 5 bases and J 5 bases, with 21 bases left between them. The CDR3: CASSLGCSNLGETQYF. The DNA for the CDR3 is TGTGCCAGTAGTCTAGGGTGTTCCAACCTGGGGGAGACCCAGTACTTC. The full variable domain, rest sourced from reference TRBV19 and TRBJ2-5, is DGGITQSPKYLFRKEGQNVTLSCEQNLNHDAMYWYRQDPGQGLRLIYYSQIVNDFQKGDIAEGYSVSREKKESFPLTVTSAQKNPTAFYLCASSLGCSNLGETQYFGPGTRLLVL.

This clonotype turned up a few times. The V call is TRBV4-1, the J call TRBJ2-7, with D perhaps matching TRBD2 (5 bases). The CDR3 consists of 15 residues. V was trimmed by 0 bases and J by 0 bases, leaving 9 bases between them. Germline V gene sequence: CDR1 MGHRA, CDR2 YSYEKL. The CDR3 nucleotides read TGCGCCAGCAGCCAAGAGCGGGCAGACTCCTACGAGCAGTACTTC. The encoded protein is CASSQERADSYEQYF.

This clonotype was detected many times. The V and J genes are TRBV4-1 and TRBJ1-6; D not resolved. Germline assignment: CDR1 MGHRA and CDR2 YSYEKL. V lost 0 bases, J lost 7 bases, and 4 bases lay in between. The CDR3 runs 13 residues. This CDR3 reads CASSQDGNSPLHF. The CDR3 nucleotides are TGCGCCAGCAGCCAAGACGGGAATTCACCCCTCCACTTT.

The chain has TRBV3-1 and TRBJ2-1, with D perhaps TRBD2 (5 bases). CDR3 length: 19 residues. V lost 3 bases to trimming and J lost 6 bases, with 27 bases between them. Germline assignment: CDR1 LGHDT and CDR2 YNNKEL (reference sequence). The CDR3 coding sequence is TGTGCCAGCAGCCAGAATTTCCGGGGTACTAGACCTTATGGCAATGAGCAGTTCTTC. The encoded protein is CASSQNFRGTRPYGNEQFF.

This chain links TRBV12-3 or TRBV12-4 with TRBJ2-7; 12 bases are a match to TRBD2. With V trimmed by 8 bases and J by 3 bases, 2 bases remained unmatched. The CDR3 sequence is 13 residues long. CDR3 residues: CASELAGGYEQYF. The CDR3 nucleotides read TGTGCCAGCGAACTAGCGGGGGGCTACGAGCAGTACTTC.

This clonotype occurred many times. Its ends do not fully match the called genes, so a read error is possible. This chain links TRBV6-1 with TRBJ2-1; no definite D call. CDR1 is MNHNS, CDR2 SASEGT, per germline. The CDR3 is made up of 12 amino acids. The CDR3 bases are TGTGCCAGCAGTGAAAGTACCAATCAGCAGTTCTTC. Amino acids: CASSESTNQQFF.

Concerning this clonotype: Germline and junction disagree at one end, which may indicate a read error. V and J are TRBV12-3 or TRBV12-4 and TRBJ2-3, with D uncertain. This CDR3 contains 11 residues. CDR3 nucleotide sequence: TGTGCCAGCAGTCAGAGATATACGCGGTATTTT. It specifies CASSQRYTRYF.

This clonotype was seen ten or more times. The chain joins TRBV7-6 to TRBJ1-1; 8 bases line up with TRBD1. The V and J ends lost 5 bases and 6 bases, in that order; junction bases with no gene match: 14. The germline V gene has CDR1 SGHVS and CDR2 FNYEAQ. This CDR3 has 16 amino acids. DNA for the CDR3: TGTGCCAGCAGCCAAGGACAGGGCGGAACTTTTTCTGAAGCTTTCTTT. Encoded protein: CASSQGQGGTFSEAFF.

In this sample, this clonotype turned up many times. The rearrangement links TRBV2 to TRBJ1-1; TRBD1 agrees at 8 bases. The CDR3 has 13 amino acids. Trimming removed 6 bases from V and 4 bases from J; junction bases left unmatched: 4. Germline CDR1 is SNHLY and CDR2 is FYNNEI. The CDR3 protein is CASRGQAGTEAFF. CDR3 DNA: TGTGCCAGCAGGGGACAGGCGGGCACTGAAGCTTTCTTT.

There are many counts of this clonotype. The rearrangement joins TRBV5-4 to TRBJ2-4; D is perhaps TRBD2 (6 bases). The CDR3 length is 15 residues. Germline V gene data show CDR1 as SGHNT and CDR2 as YYREEE (reference sequence). The germline V and J ends were trimmed by 4 bases and 7 bases, with 18 bases remaining between them. The CDR3, as DNA: TGTGCCAGCAGCCTTACTAGTGAAGGGAGGAACATTCAGTACTTC. Protein product: CASSLTSEGRNIQYF.